Sequencing of this TCR beta chain was carried out in a study of cytomegalovirus exposure and HLA in healthy donors. Overall study findings and caveats: Sequences of the TCR beta chain were said to predict the HLA-A and HLA-B alleles of most subjects accurately. The study carried out a later analysis of TCR beta sequences. It associated approximately 16,000 of them with specific HLA alleles at a false discovery rate of 0.05. The classifier reportedly diagnosed cytomegalovirus status with high sensitivity and specificity.

60 Vbeta and 13 Jbeta primers were used in PCR. The data were produced by immunoSEQ multiplex PCR, yet TCRdb's version contains in-frame clones alone and is incomplete. The repertoire holds 150,000 or so clones, with under 85% as singletons. V lost 3 bases, J lost 5 bases, and 4 bases stayed unmatched. There are 14 residues in the CDR3. The germline V gene encodes CDR1 KGHSH and CDR2 LQKENI. Details on this clone: Its antigen is unknown.

The chain couples TRBV18 to TRBJ2-3, with 8 bases that match TRBD1. The sample was PBMCs. The sequence was obtained from a human donor in good health. The CDR3 spells CASSPRQGIDTQYF. Here the CDR3 DNA reads TGTGCCAGCTCACCTAGACAGGGGATAGATACGCAGTATTTT.